This note documents a single T cell receptor beta chain sequence. The antigen is unknown. The data derive from a study of cytomegalovirus exposure and HLA in healthy donors. Study findings and constraints: As was reported, the HLA-A and HLA-B alleles of most subjects were accurately predicted from TCR beta sequences.

It was with 60 Vbeta and 13 Jbeta primers that the PCR ran. Produced via immunoSEQ multiplex PCR; TCRdb's table is partial and in-frame only. The sample holds roughly 100,000 clones, over 60% seen once. This CDR3 region has 15 residues. The J segment lost 5 bases and the V segment lost 1 base, leaving 7 bases of the junction unmatched. Germline CDR1 SGHVS, CDR2 FQNEAQ. This TCR came from a female donor in good health and CMV-seronegative. The sequenced material came from PBMCs. The chain is built from TRBV7-8 and TRBJ2-7; 8 bases line up with TRBD1. In nucleotides, the CDR3 is TGTGCCAGCAGCTTAGGCCAGGGGGCGCGTCACGAGCAGTACTTC. This codes for CASSLGQGARHEQYF.